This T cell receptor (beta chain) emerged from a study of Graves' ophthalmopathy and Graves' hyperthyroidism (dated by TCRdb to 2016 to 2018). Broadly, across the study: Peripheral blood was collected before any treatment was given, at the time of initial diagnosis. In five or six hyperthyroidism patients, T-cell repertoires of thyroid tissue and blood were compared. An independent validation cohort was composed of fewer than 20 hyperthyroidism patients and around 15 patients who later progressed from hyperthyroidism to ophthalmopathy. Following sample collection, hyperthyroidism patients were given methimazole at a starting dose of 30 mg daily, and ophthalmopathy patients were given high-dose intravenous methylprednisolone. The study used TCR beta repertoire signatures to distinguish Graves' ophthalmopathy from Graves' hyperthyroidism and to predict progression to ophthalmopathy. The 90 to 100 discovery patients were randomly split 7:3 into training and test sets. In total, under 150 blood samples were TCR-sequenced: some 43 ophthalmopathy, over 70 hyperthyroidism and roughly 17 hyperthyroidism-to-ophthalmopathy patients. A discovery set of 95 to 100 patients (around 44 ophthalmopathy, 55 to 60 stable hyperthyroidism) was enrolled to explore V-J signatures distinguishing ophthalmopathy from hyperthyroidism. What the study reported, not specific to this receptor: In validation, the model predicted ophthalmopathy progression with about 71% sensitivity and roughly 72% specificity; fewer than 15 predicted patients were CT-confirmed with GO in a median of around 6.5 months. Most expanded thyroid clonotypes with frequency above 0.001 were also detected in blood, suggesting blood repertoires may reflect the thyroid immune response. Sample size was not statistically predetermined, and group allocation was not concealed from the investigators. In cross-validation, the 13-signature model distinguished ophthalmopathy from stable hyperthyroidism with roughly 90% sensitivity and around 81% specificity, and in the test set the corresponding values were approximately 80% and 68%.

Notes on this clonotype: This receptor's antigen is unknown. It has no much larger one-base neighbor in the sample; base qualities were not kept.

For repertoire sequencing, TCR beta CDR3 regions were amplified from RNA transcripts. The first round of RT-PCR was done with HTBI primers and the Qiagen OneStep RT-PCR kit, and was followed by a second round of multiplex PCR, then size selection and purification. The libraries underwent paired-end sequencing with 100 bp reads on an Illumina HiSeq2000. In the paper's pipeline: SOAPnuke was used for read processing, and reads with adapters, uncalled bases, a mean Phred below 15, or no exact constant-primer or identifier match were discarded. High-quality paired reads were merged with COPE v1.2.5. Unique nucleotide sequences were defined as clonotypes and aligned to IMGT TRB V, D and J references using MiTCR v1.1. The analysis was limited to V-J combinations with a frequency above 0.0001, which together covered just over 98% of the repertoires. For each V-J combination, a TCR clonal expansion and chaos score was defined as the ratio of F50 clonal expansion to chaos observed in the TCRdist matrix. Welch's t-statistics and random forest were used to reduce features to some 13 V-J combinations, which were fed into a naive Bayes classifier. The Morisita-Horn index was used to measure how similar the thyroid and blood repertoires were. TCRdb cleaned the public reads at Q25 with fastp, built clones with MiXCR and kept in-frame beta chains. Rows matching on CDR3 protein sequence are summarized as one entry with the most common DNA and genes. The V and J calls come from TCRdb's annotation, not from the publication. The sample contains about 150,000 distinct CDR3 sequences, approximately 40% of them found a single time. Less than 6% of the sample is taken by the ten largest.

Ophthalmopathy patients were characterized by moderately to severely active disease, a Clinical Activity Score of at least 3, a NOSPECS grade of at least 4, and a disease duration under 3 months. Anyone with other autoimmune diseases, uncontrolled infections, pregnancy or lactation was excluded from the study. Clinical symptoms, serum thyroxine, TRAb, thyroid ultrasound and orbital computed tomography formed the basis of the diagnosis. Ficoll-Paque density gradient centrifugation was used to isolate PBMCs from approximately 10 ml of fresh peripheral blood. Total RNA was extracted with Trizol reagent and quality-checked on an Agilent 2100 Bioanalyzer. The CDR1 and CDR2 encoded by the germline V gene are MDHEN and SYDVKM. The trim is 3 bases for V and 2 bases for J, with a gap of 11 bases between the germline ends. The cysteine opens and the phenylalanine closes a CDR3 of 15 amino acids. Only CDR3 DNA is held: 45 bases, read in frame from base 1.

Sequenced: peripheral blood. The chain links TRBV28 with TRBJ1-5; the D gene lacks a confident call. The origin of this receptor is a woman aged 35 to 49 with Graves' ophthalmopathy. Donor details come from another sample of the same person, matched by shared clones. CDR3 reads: CASSFRVLRNQPQHF. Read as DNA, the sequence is TGTGCCAGCAGTTTCCGGGTCCTCCGCAATCAGCCCCAGCATTTT. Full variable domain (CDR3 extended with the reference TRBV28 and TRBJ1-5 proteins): DVKVTQSSRYLVKRTGEKVFLECVQDMDHENMFWYRQDPGLGLRLIYFSYDVKMKEKGDIPEGYSVSREKKERFSLILESASTNQTSMYLCASSFRVLRNQPQHFGDGTRLSIL.